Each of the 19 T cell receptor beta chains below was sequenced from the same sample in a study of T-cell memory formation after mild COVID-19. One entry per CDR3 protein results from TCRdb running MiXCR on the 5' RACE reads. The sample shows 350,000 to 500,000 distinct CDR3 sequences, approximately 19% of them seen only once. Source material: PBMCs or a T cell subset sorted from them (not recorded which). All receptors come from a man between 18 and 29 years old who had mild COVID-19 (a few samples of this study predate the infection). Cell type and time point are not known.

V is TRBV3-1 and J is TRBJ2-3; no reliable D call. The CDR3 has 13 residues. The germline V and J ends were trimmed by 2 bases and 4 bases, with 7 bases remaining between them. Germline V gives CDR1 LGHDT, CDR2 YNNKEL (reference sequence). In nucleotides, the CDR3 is TGTGCCAGCAGCCAATCGGGCGCAGATACGCAGTATTTT. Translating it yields CASSQSGADTQYF.

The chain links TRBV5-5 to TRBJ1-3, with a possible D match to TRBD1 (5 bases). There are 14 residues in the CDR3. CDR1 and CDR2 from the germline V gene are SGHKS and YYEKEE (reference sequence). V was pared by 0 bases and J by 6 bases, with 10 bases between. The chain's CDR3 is CASSLAGVPNTIYF. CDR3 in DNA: TGTGCCAGCAGCTTGGCGGGGGTACCAAACACCATATATTTT.

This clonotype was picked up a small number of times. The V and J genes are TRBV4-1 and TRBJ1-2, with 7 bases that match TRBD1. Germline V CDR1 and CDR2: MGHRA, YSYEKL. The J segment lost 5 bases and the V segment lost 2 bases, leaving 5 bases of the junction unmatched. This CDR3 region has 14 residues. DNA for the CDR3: TGCGCCAGCAGCCAAACAGGGGTGGGGTATGGCTACACCTTC. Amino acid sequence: CASSQTGVGYGYTF.

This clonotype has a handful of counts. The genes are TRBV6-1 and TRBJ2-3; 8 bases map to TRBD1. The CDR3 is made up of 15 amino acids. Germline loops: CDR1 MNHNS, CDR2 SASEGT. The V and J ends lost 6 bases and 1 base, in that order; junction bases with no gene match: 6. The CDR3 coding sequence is TGTGCCAGCAGGGGGCTGGGACAGGGCACAGATACGCAGTATTTT. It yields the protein CASRGLGQGTDTQYF.

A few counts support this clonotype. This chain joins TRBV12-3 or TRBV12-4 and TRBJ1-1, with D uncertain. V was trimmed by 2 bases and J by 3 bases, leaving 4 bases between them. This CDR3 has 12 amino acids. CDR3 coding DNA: TGTGCCAGCAGTTTATCGGACACTGAAGCTTTCTTT. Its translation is CASSLSDTEAFF.

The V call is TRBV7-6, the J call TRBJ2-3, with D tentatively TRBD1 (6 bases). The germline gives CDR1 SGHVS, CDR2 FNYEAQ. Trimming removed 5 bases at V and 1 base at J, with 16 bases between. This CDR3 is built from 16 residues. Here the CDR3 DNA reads TGTGCCAGCAGCGCGCTTCGACCAGGGGGCACAGATACGCAGTATTTT. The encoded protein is CASSALRPGGTDTQYF.

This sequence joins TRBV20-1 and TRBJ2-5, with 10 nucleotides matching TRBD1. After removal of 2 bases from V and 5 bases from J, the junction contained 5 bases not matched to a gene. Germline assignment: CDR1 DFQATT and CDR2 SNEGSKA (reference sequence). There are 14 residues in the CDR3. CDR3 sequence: CSARRDRGEETQYF. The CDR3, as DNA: TGCAGTGCTAGAAGGGACAGGGGAGAGGAGACCCAGTACTTC.

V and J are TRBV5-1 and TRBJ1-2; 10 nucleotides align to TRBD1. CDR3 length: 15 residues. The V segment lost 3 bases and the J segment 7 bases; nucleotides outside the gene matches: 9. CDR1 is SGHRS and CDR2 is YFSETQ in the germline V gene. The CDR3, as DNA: TGCGCCAGCAGCTCCCAGAAGACAGGGGGCCTTGGCTACACCTTC. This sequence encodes CASSSQKTGGLGYTF.

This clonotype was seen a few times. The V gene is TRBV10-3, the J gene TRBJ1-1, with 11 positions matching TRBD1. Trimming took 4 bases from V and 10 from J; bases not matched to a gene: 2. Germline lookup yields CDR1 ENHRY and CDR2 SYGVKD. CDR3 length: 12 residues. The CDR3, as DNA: TGTGCCATCAGTGGGGGGACAGGGGGAGCTTTCTTT. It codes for CAISGGTGGAFF.

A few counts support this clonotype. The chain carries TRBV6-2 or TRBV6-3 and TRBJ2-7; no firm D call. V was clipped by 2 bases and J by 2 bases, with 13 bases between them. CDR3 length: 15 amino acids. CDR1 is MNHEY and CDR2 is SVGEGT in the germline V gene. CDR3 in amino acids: CASSYGSRSTYEQYF. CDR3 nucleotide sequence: TGTGCCAGCAGTTACGGTAGTCGATCCACCTACGAGCAGTACTTC.

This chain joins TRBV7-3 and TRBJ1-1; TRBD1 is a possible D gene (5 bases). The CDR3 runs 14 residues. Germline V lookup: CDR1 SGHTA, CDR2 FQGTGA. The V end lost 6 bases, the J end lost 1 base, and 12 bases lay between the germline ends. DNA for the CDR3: TGTGCCAGCAGTCCAGGGTCGGAGAACACTGAAGCTTTCTTT. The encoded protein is CASSPGSENTEAFF.

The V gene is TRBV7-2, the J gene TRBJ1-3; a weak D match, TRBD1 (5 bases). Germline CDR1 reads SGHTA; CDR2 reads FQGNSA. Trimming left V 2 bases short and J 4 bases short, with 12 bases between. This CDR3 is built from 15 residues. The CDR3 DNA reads TGTGCCAGCAGCTTATGGGAGGGGTCCGGAAACACCATATATTTT. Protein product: CASSLWEGSGNTIYF.

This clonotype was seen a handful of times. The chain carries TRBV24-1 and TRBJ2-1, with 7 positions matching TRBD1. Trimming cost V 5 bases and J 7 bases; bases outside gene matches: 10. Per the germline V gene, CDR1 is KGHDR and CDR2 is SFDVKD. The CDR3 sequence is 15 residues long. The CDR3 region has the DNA TGTGCCACCAGTGGAAGGGGGCAGGGTGATAATGAGCAGTTCTTC. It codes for CATSGRGQGDNEQFF.

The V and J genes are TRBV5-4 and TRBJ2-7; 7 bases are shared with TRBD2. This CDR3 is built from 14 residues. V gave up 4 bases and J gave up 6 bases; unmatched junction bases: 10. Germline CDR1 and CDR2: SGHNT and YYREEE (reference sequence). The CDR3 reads CASSARWGGGEQYF. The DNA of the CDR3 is TGTGCCAGCAGCGCCCGATGGGGGGGTGGCGAGCAGTACTTC.

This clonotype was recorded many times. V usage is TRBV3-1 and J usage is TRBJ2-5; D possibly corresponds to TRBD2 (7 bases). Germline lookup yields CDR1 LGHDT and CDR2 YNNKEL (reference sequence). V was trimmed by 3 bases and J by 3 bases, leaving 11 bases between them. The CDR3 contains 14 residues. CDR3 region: CASSQAGAEETQYF. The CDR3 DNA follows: TGTGCCAGCAGCCAGGCGGGGGCAGAAGAGACCCAGTACTTC.

CDR3 region: CASSGTGARYEQYV. Written as DNA, the CDR3 is TGTGCCAGCAGTGGGACAGGGGCGCGATACGAGCAGTACGTC. This chain connects TRBV28 to TRBJ2-7, with 10 bases that match TRBD1. Trimming at V came to 5 bases and at J to 4 bases, leaving 5 bases not matched to a gene. This CDR3 has 14 amino acids. Germline CDR1 and CDR2: MDHEN and SYDVKM.

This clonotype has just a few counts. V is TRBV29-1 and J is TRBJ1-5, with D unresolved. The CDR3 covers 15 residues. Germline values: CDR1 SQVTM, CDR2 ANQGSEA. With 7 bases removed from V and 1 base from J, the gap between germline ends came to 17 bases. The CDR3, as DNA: TGCAGCGCATCCGCGGGAGGAGGAAGCAATCAGCCCCAGCATTTT. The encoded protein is CSASAGGGSNQPQHF.

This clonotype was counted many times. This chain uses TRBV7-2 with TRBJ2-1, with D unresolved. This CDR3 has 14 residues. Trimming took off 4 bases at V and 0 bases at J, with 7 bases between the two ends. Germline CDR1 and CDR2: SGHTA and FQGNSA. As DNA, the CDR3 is TGTGCCAGCAGCTCACAGAGCTCCTACAATGAGCAGTTCTTC. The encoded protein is CASSSQSSYNEQFF.

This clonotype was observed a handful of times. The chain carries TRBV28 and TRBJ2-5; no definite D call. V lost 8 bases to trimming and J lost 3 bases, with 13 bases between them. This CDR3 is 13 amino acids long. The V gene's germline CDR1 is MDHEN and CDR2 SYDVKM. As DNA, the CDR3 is TGTGCCAGCCCGTGGCGGAGAAAAGAGACCCAGTACTTC. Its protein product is CASPWRRKETQYF.